This TCR beta chain was sequenced in a study of STAT3 mutations in large granular lymphocyte leukemia. Study conclusions and caveats: At least one immunodominant TCR beta clonotype appeared in every T-cell large granular lymphocyte leukemia patient.

Notes on this clone: Its antigen is currently unknown.

The CDR3 is 12 residues long. The V end lost 3 bases, the J end lost 6 bases, and 8 bases lay between the germline ends. Per germline, CDR1 MDHEN and CDR2 SYDVKM. Assay: immunoSEQ multiplex PCR; the TCRdb copy retains only in-frame clones and omits some. The sample has under 20,000 clones, around 92% seen once. Sequenced material: peripheral blood mononuclear cells. V usage is TRBV28 and J usage is TRBJ1-1; the D is unclear. The TCR comes from a man in his fifties or sixties with T-cell large granular lymphocyte leukemia. Some clones in this sample may be carry-over from other donors' samples. The CDR3 nucleotides read TGTGCCAGCAGTTTGGTCGGACCTGAAGCTTTCTTT. This gives the protein CASSLVGPEAFF.